This T cell receptor beta chain was sequenced in a study of blood T cell repertoires in COVID-19. Background on the study: T cells, B-cell-depleted T cells, or PBMCs provided the cDNA or gDNA that served as material.

Sequencing was performed with immunoSEQ multiplex PCR; in TCRdb, only in-frame clones are kept and a portion is missing. The repertoire holds roughly 250,000 clones, approximately 81% seen once, with 2.5% to 3.5% in the top ten. V lost 3 bases and J 1 base, leaving 6 bases between the germline ends. The CDR3 length is 13 residues. Per germline, CDR1 LNHDA and CDR2 SQIVND (reference sequence). Sequenced input: peripheral blood. The TCR comes from a woman aged 55-70 years with active or convalescent COVID-19. V is TRBV19 and J is TRBJ1-1; unclear D gene. Here the CDR3 reads CASSMEGNTEAFF. For the CDR3, the DNA is TGTGCCAGTAGTATGGAGGGGAACACTGAAGCTTTCTTT.